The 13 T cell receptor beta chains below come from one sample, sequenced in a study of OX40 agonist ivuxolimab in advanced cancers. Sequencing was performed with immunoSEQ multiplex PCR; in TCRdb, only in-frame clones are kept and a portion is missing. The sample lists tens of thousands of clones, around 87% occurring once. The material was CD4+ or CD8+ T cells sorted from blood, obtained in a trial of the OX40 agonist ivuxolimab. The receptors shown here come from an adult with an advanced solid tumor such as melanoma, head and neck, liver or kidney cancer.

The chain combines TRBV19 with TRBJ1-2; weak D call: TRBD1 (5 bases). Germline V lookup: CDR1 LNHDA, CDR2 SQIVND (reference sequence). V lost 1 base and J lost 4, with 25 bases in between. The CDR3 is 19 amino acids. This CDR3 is CASSIARGQAGSGGYGYTF. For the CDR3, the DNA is TGTGCCAGTAGTATAGCCCGCGGCCAAGCAGGGAGCGGTGGCTATGGCTACACCTTC.

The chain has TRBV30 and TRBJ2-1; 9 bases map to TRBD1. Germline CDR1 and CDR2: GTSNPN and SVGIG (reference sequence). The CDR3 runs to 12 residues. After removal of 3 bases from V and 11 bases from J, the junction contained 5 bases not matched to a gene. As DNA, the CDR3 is TGTGCCTGGAGCCGGGACAGGGTCAAGCAGTTCTTC. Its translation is CAWSRDRVKQFF.

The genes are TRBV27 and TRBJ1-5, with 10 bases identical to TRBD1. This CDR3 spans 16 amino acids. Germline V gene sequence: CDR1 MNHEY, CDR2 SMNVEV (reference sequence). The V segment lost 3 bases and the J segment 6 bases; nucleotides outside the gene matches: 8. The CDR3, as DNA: TGTGCCAGCAGTTTTAGAGGGACAGGGGATGGTCAGCCCCAGCATTTT. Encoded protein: CASSFRGTGDGQPQHF.

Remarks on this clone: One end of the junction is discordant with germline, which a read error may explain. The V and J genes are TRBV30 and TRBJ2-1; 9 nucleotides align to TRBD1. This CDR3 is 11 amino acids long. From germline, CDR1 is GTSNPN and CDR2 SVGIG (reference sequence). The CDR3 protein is CAWSGWDREVF. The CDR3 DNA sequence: TGTGCCTGGAGTGGCTGGGACAGGGAGGTCTTC.

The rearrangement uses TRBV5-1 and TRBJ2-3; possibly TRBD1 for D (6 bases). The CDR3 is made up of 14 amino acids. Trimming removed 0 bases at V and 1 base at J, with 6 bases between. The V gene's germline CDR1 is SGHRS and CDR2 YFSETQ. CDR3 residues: CASSLGGRTDTQYF. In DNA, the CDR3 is TGCGCCAGCAGCTTGGGGGGGCGCACAGATACGCAGTATTTT. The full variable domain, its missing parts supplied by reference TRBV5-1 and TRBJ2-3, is KAGVTQTPRYLIKTRGQQVTLSCSPISGHRSVSWYQQTPGQGLQFLFEYFSETQRNKGNFPGRFSGRQFSNSRSEMNVSTLELGDSALYLCASSLGGRTDTQYFGPGTRLTVL.

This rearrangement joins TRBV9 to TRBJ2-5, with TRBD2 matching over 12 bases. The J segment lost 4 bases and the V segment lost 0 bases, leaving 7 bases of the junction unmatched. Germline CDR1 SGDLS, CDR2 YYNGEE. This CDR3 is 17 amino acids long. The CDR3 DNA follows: TGTGCCAGCAGCGTAGGGACTAGCGGGGCGGGGGGAGAGACCCAGTACTTC. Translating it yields CASSVGTSGAGGETQYF.

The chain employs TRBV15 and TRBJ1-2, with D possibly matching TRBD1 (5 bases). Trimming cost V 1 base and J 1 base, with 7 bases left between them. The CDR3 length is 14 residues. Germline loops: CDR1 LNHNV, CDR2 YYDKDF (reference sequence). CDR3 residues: CATSRGQGNYGYTF. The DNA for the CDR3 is TGTGCCACCAGCAGAGGTCAGGGTAACTATGGCTACACCTTC.

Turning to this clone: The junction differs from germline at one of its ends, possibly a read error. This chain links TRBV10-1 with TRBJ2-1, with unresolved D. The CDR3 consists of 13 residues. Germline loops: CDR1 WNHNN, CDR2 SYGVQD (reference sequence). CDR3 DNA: TGCGCCACCAGTCCTCCCTCCTACAATGAGCAGTTCTTC. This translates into CATSPPSYNEQFF.

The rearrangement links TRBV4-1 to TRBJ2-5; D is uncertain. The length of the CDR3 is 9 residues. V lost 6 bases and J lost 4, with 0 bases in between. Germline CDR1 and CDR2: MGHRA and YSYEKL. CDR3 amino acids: CASRETQYF. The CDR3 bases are TGCGCCAGCAGAGAGACCCAGTACTTC.

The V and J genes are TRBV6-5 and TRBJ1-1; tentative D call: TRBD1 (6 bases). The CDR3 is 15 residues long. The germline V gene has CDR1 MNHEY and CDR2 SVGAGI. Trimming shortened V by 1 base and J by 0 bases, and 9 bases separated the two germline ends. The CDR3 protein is CASSYFGGLNTEAFF. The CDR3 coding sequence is TGTGCCAGCAGTTACTTCGGGGGCCTGAACACTGAAGCTTTCTTT.

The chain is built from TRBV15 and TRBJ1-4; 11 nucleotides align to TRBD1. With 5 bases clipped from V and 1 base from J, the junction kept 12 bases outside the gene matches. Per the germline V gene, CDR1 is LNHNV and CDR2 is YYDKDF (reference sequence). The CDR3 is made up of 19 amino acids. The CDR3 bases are TGTGCCACCAGCTCAGCGGGACAGGGGGAGGCCTTAACTAATGAAAAACTGTTTTTT. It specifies CATSSAGQGEALTNEKLFF.

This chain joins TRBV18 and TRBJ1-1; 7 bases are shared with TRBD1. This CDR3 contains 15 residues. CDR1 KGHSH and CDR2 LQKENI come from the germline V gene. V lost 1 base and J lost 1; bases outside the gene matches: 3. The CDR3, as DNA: TGTGCCAGCTCACCACGACAGGGCCAGAACACTGAAGCTTTCTTT. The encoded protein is CASSPRQGQNTEAFF.

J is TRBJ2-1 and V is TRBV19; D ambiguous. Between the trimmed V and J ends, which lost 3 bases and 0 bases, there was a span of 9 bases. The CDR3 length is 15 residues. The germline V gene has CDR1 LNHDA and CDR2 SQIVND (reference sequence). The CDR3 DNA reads TGTGCCAGTAGTATTGACTTCAGCTCCTACAATGAGCAGTTCTTC. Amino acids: CASSIDFSSYNEQFF.